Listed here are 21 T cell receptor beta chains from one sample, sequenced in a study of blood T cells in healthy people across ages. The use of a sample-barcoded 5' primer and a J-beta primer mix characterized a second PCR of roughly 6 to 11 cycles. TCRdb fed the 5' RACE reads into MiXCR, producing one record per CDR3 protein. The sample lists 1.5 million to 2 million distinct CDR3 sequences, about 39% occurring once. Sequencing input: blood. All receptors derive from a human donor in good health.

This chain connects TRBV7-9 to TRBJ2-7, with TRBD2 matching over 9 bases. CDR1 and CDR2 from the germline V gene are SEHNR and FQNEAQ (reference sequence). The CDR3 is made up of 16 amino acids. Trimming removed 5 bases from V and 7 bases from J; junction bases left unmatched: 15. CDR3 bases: TGTGCCAGCAGCCCGAGCTCCGGGACTAGCTTCAATGAGCAGTACTTC. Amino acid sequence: CASSPSSGTSFNEQYF.

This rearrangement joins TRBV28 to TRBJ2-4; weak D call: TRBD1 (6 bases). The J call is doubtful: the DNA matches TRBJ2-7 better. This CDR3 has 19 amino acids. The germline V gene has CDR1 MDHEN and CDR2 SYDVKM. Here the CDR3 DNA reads TGTGCCAGCAGTGAGTTAGGGACCGGACAGAGGGGATTTATGTACGAGCAGTACTTC. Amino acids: CASSELGTGQRGFMYEQYF.

CDR3 coding DNA: TGCGCCAGCAGCCAAGGGGTAGCTTACACAGATACGCAGTATTTT. Its translation: CASSQGVAYTDTQYF. This chain joins TRBV4-1 and TRBJ2-3; D is undetermined. The V gene's germline CDR1 is MGHRA and CDR2 YSYEKL. V was shortened by 1 base and J by 2 bases, with 10 bases between the two germline ends. This CDR3 is 15 amino acids long.

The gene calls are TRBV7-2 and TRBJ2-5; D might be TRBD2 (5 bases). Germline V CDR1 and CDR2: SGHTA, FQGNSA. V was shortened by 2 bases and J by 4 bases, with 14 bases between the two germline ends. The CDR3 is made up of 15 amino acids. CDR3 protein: CASSLRLLLGETQYF. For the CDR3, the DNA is TGTGCCAGCAGCTTAAGACTACTCCTAGGAGAGACCCAGTACTTC.

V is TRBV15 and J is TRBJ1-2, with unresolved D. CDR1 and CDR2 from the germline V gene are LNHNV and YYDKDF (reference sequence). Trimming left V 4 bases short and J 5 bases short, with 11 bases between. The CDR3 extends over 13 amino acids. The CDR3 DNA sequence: TGTGCCACCAGCATGACTCACGAATATGGCTACACCTTC. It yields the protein CATSMTHEYGYTF.

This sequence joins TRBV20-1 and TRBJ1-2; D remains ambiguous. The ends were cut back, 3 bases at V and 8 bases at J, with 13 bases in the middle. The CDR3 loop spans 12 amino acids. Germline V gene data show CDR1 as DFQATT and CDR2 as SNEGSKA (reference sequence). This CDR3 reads CSASHLEFGYTF. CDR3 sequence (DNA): TGCAGTGCTAGCCATCTAGAGTTCGGCTACACCTTC.

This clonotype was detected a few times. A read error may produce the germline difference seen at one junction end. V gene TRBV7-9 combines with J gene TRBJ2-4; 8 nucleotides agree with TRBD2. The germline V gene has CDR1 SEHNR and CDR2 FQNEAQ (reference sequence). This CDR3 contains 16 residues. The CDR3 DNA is TGTGCTAGCAGCCCGGGGGGGTTCCTGGCCAAAAACATTCAGTACTTC. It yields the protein CASSPGGFLAKNIQYF. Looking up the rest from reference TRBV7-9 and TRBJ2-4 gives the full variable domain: DTGVSQNPRHKITKRGQNVTFRCDPISEHNRLYWYRQTLGQGPEFLTYFQNEAQLEKSRLLSDRFSAERPKGSFSTLEIQRTEQGDSAMYLCASSPGGFLAKNIQYFGAGTRLSVL.

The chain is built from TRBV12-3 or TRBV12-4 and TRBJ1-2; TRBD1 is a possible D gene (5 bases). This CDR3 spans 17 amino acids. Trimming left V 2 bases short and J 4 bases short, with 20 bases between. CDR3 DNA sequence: TGTGCCAGCAGTTTACTAGCGGGGGGGACGACGAGCTATGGCTACACCTTC. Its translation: CASSLLAGGTTSYGYTF.

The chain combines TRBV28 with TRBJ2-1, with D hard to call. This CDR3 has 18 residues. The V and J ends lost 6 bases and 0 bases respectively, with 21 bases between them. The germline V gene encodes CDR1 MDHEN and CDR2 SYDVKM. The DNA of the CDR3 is TGTGCCAGCAGCTCTGATGTGAACCCAAACTACTCCTACAATGAGCAGTTCTTC. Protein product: CASSSDVNPNYSYNEQFF.

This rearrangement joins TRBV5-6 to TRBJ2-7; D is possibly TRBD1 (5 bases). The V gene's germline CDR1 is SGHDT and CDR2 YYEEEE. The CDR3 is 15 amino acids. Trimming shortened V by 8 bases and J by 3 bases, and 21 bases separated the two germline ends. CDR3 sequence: CASSPTGAGYYEQYF. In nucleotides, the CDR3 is TGTGCCAGTAGCCCCACCGGCGCAGGGTACTACGAGCAGTACTTC.

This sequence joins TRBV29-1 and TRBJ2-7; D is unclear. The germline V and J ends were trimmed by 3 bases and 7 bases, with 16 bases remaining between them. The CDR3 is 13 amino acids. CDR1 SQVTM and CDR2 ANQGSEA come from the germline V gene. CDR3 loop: CSVDLGSPREQYF. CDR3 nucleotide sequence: TGCAGCGTTGATTTGGGAAGCCCCCGGGAGCAGTACTTC.

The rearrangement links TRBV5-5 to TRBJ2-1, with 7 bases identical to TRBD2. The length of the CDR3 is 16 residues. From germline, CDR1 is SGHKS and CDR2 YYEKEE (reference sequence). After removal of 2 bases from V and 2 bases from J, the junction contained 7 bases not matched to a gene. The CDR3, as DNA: TGTGCCAGCAGCTTCTCCTGGGGGGGGGCCTACAATGAGCAGTTCTTC. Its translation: CASSFSWGGAYNEQFF.

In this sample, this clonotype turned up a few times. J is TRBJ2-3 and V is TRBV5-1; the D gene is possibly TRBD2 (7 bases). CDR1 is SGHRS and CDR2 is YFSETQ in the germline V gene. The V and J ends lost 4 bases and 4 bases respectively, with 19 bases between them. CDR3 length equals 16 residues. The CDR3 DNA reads TGCGCCAGCAGCCCCCCTCTAGGGGGGGCCTCAGATACGCAGTATTTT. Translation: CASSPPLGGASDTQYF.

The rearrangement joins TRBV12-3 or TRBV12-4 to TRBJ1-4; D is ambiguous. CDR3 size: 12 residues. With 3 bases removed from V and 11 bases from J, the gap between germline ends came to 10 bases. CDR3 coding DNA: TGTGCCAGCAGTTTGGAGCAGCGGAAACTGTTTTTT. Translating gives CASSLEQRKLFF.

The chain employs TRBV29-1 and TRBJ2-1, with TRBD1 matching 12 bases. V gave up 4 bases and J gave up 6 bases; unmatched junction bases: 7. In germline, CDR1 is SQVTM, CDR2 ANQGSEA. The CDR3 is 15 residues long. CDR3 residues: CSVAVGQGAGNEQFF. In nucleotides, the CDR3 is TGCAGCGTTGCGGTGGGACAGGGGGCGGGCAATGAGCAGTTCTTC.

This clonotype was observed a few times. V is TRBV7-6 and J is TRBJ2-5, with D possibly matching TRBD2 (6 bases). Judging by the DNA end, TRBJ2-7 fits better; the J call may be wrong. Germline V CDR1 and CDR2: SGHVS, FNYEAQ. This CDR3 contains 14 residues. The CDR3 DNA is TGTGCCAGCAGCTTAGCTGGTAGCGGCTACGAGCAGTACTTC. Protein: CASSLAGSGYEQYF.

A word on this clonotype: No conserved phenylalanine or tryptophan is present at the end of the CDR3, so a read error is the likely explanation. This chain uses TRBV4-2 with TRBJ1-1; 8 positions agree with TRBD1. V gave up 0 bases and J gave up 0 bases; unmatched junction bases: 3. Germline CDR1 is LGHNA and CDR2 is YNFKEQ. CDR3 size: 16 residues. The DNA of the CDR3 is TGTGCCAGCAGCCAAGACCGGGACAGGATGAACACTGAAGCTTTCTGT. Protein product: CASSQDRDRMNTEAFC.

The CDR3 loop is CASSLAGGTNTGELFF. CDR3 nucleotides: TGTGCCAGCAGCTTAGCGGGGGGGACCAACACCGGGGAGCTGTTTTTT. This chain connects TRBV7-8 to TRBJ2-2, with TRBD2 identical over 7 bases. This CDR3 has 16 residues. Trimming cost V 0 bases and J 2 bases; bases outside gene matches: 3. Germline lookup yields CDR1 SGHVS and CDR2 FQNEAQ.

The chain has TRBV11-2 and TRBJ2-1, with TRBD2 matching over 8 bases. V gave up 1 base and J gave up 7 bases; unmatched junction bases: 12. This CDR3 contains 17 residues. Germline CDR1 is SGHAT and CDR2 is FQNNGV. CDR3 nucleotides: TGTGCCAGCAGCTTAGGCTTGGGGCGGGGGGACGCGAATGAGCAGTTCTTC. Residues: CASSLGLGRGDANEQFF.

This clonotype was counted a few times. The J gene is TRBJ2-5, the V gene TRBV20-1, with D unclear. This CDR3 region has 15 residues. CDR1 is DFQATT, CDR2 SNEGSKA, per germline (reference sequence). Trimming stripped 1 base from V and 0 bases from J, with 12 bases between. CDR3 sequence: CSARVVVRYQETQYF. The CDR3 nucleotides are TGCAGTGCTAGAGTCGTTGTGAGGTACCAAGAGACCCAGTACTTC.

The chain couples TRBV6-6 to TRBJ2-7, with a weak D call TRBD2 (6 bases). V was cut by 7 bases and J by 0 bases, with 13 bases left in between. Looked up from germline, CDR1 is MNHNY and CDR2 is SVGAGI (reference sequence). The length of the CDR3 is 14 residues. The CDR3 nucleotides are TGTGCCAGCAAAGTGGGGGGATCCTCCTACGAGCAGTACTTC. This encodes CASKVGGSSYEQYF.